This T cell receptor beta chain was observed in a study of blood T cell repertoires in COVID-19. In the study overall: Sample material is recorded as cDNA or gDNA derived from T cells, B-cell-depleted T cells, or PBMCs.

In germline, CDR1 is SGHRS, CDR2 YFSETQ. The CDR3 has 13 amino acids. V shed 0 bases and J shed 8 bases, with 10 bases lying between them. Method: immunoSEQ multiplex PCR; TCRdb's copy keeps in-frame clones and lacks some. The sample has some 300,000 clones, 70% to 90% seen once. The specimen was peripheral blood. The rearrangement joins TRBV5-1 to TRBJ2-3; TRBD2 might be the D (5 bases). The origin of this receptor is a woman in her 70s with COVID-19, enrolled during active disease. The chain's CDR3 is CASSLVSDATQYF. In nucleotides, the CDR3 is TGCGCCAGCAGCTTGGTTAGCGACGCTACGCAGTATTTT.